The 31 T cell receptor beta chains below were found in one sample sequenced in a study of blood T cell repertoires in COVID-19. Sequencing used immunoSEQ multiplex PCR; TCRdb keeps in-frame clones, though not all of them. The profile shows about 240,000 clones, about 83% of them singletons. Sequenced material: peripheral blood. The receptor source for this set is a human donor in a cohort sampled during active COVID-19.

The CDR3 nucleotides read TGTGCCGTCGGGGAGGGGAGGAGCTCCTACAATGAGCAGTTCTTC. Its translation: CAVGEGRSSYNEQFF. The chain carries TRBV2 and TRBJ2-1; TRBD2 matches 7 bases. This CDR3 comprises 15 residues. V trimming: 11 bases; J trimming: 0 bases; junction bases outside the gene matches: 10. Germline V gene data show CDR1 as SNHLY and CDR2 as FYNNEI.

This chain uses TRBV5-5 with TRBJ1-2, with TRBD1 identical over 10 bases. The junction had 11 bases not matched to a gene; V was cut back by 3 bases and J by 0 bases. CDR1 SGHKS and CDR2 YYEKEE come from the germline V gene (reference sequence). The CDR3 is 18 amino acids. The CDR3 loop reads CASSSEGQGSGANYGYTF. The CDR3 DNA is TGTGCCAGCAGCTCCGAGGGACAGGGGTCGGGAGCTAACTATGGCTACACCTTC.

The count of this clone is one. V usage is TRBV24-1 and J usage is TRBJ1-1; D may be TRBD1 (5 bases). CDR1 is KGHDR, CDR2 SFDVKD, per germline. V was clipped by 4 bases and J by 0 bases, with 14 bases between them. The CDR3 spans 16 residues. The CDR3 DNA reads as TGTGCCACCAGTGACCCTACAGGATGTATGAACACTGAAGCTTTCTTT. It is translated as CATSDPTGCMNTEAFF.

The J gene is TRBJ1-5, the V gene TRBV30; a weak D match, TRBD1 (6 bases). This CDR3 region has 17 residues. The germline V and J ends were trimmed by 4 bases and 0 bases, with 19 bases remaining between them. Germline V gives CDR1 GTSNPN, CDR2 SVGIG (reference sequence). The CDR3 reads CAWTSSRTENSNQPQHF. Written as DNA, the CDR3 is TGTGCCTGGACCTCCTCGCGGACAGAGAATAGCAATCAGCCCCAGCATTTT.

This rearrangement joins TRBV2 to TRBJ2-1; perhaps TRBD1 as D (5 bases). Germline CDR1 SNHLY, CDR2 FYNNEI. This CDR3 comprises 15 residues. Trimming stripped 2 bases from V and 3 bases from J, with 11 bases between. The CDR3 DNA follows: TGTGCCAGCAGTGAATCTGGGGCTGTCTACAATGAGCAGTTCTTC. Its translation: CASSESGAVYNEQFF.

CDR3 sequence (DNA): TGCGCCAGCAACCATGACAGGGGGAAGTTCTTC. Its translation is CASNHDRGKFF. The chain joins TRBV23-1 to TRBJ2-1, with 9 bases matching TRBD1. TRBV23-1 is known as an ORF, though its function is uncertain. The CDR3 covers 11 residues. After removal of 7 bases from V and 14 bases from J, the junction contained 6 bases not matched to a gene.

J is TRBJ1-5 and V is TRBV19; D is unresolved. The V end was cut by 6 bases, the J end by 6 bases, with 21 bases between. CDR1 and CDR2 (germline): LNHDA, SQIVND (reference sequence). The CDR3 consists of 16 residues. The CDR3 DNA reads TGTGCCAGTAGCCTCGATCGTGAGGATACGAGTCAGCCCCAGCATTTT. Translated: CASSLDREDTSQPQHF.

This chain links TRBV2 with TRBJ2-1, with 7 bases aligning to TRBD2. V lost 8 bases, J lost 1 base, and 8 bases stayed unmatched. CDR3 length equals 15 residues. CDR1 SNHLY and CDR2 FYNNEI come from the germline V gene. CDR3 loop: CASGELASSYNEQFF. DNA of the CDR3: TGTGCCAGCGGAGAACTAGCGTCGTCCTACAATGAGCAGTTCTTC.

J is TRBJ1-3 and V is TRBV2; D unresolved. Germline CDR1 SNHLY, CDR2 FYNNEI. The V end lost 9 bases, the J end lost 4 bases, and 19 bases lay between the germline ends. The CDR3 spans 15 residues. The CDR3 DNA follows: TGTGCCAGTCACGATCGGGCCCGGAGGGGAAACACCATATATTTT. Translating gives CASHDRARRGNTIYF. Full variable domain (outside the CDR3, taken from reference TRBV2 and TRBJ1-3): EPEVTQTPSHQVTQMGQEVILRCVPISNHLYFYWYRQILGQKVEFLVSFYNNEISEKSEIFDDQFSVERPDGSNFTLKIRSTKLEDSAMYFCASHDRARRGNTIYFGEGSWLTVV.

The table lists this clone with a count of one. J is TRBJ1-4 and V is TRBV5-1, with D possibly matching TRBD1 (6 bases). The CDR3 length is 13 residues. Trimming left V 6 bases short and J 7 bases short, with 13 bases between. The germline V gene encodes CDR1 SGHRS and CDR2 YFSETQ. The CDR3 sequence is CASKGVRSEKLFF. The CDR3 nucleotides read TGCGCCAGCAAGGGGGTTCGGAGTGAAAAACTGTTTTTT.

This sequence joins TRBV18 and TRBJ1-3; D uncertain. The CDR3 has 15 residues. V dropped 3 bases and J dropped 3 bases, with 12 bases sitting between them. From germline, CDR1 is KGHSH and CDR2 LQKENI. This CDR3 reads CASSPRETHGNTIYF. CDR3 bases: TGTGCCAGCTCACCTAGAGAGACACATGGAAACACCATATATTTT.

This chain joins TRBV27 and TRBJ2-2; a possible D gene is TRBD2 (6 bases). Trimming pared 8 bases from V and 4 bases from J, leaving 11 bases between. This CDR3 has 13 residues. The germline gives CDR1 MNHEY, CDR2 SMNVEV (reference sequence). In DNA form, the CDR3 reads TGTGCCAGCTCCTGGAGGGGCACCGGGGAGCTGTTTTTT. Its translation: CASSWRGTGELFF.

The V gene is TRBV19, the J gene TRBJ1-2; the D gene is possibly TRBD1 (6 bases). Germline CDR1 LNHDA, CDR2 SQIVND (reference sequence). The length of the CDR3 is 15 residues. The germline V and J ends were trimmed by 1 base and 8 bases, with 17 bases remaining between them. Here the CDR3 reads CASSIGQGTIRGYTF. The CDR3 DNA sequence: TGTGCCAGTAGTATAGGGCAGGGGACTATTAGAGGCTACACCTTC.

The chain recombines TRBV10-3 with TRBJ2-7; TRBD1 aligns across 9 bases. The CDR3 contains 16 residues. J was trimmed by 2 bases and V by 4 bases; bases with no gene match: 9. Germline V lookup: CDR1 ENHRY, CDR2 SYGVKD. Written as DNA, the CDR3 is TGTGCCATCAGTGGACAGGGGGATCAATTGGCCTACGAGCAGTACTTC. This gives the protein CAISGQGDQLAYEQYF.

The J gene is TRBJ2-7, the V gene TRBV28, with D unresolved. The CDR3 totals 15 residues. The ends were cut back, 2 bases at V and 3 bases at J, with 14 bases in the middle. CDR1 MDHEN and CDR2 SYDVKM come from the germline V gene. Here the CDR3 reads CASSLQVWQNYEQYF. The CDR3 DNA sequence: TGTGCCAGCAGTTTACAGGTTTGGCAGAACTACGAGCAGTACTTC.

This clone was counted many times. The rearrangement joins TRBV9 to TRBJ1-1, with a tentative D call TRBD1 (5 bases). This CDR3 is built from 14 residues. In germline, CDR1 is SGDLS, CDR2 YYNGEE. V lost 0 bases and J 10 bases, leaving 16 bases between the germline ends. This CDR3 is CASSVGGGARGAFF. Here the CDR3 DNA reads TGTGCCAGCAGCGTAGGAGGAGGGGCCCGGGGAGCTTTCTTT.

This clone was counted a single time. The J gene is TRBJ1-5, the V gene TRBV14, with D uncertain. V lost 0 bases and J lost 7, with 7 bases in between. CDR1 is SGHDN, CDR2 FVKESK, per germline. The length of the CDR3 is 13 residues. In DNA form, the CDR3 reads TGTGCCAGCAGCCAAGATCTGCGGCAGCCCCAGCATTTT. It specifies CASSQDLRQPQHF.

This chain uses TRBV27 with TRBJ2-3; 12 bases map to TRBD2. The V and J ends lost 7 bases and 5 bases, in that order; junction bases with no gene match: 7. The CDR3 runs to 15 residues. Germline V lookup: CDR1 MNHEY, CDR2 SMNVEV (reference sequence). Here the CDR3 DNA reads TGTGCCAGCACCCCACTAGCGGGAGGTGAAGATACGCAGTATTTT. It specifies CASTPLAGGEDTQYF.

V usage is TRBV30 and J usage is TRBJ1-1; 7 bases agree with TRBD1. Unmatched junction bases numbered 7, after V lost 3 bases and J lost 6 bases. Germline loops: CDR1 GTSNPN, CDR2 SVGIG (reference sequence). The CDR3 sequence is 13 residues long. Here the CDR3 reads CAWRRDRVSEAFF. For the CDR3, the DNA is TGTGCCTGGAGGCGCGACAGGGTTTCTGAAGCTTTCTTT.

The chain carries TRBV5-1 and TRBJ2-2, with TRBD1 matching over 8 bases. Germline CDR1 and CDR2: SGHRS and YFSETQ. V trimming: 4 bases; J trimming: 2 bases; junction bases outside the gene matches: 7. CDR3 size: 16 residues. The CDR3 sequence is CASSPRTGINTGELFF. The DNA of the CDR3 is TGCGCCAGCAGCCCCCGGACAGGGATCAACACCGGGGAGCTGTTTTTT.

The chain links TRBV20-1 to TRBJ1-2; 8 bases line up with TRBD1. V trimming: 3 bases; J trimming: 6 bases; junction bases outside the gene matches: 12. Germline V CDR1 and CDR2: DFQATT, SNEGSKA (reference sequence). The CDR3 contains 15 residues. DNA of the CDR3: TGCAGTGCTAGTAGGGAAACAGGGGGAAACAATGGCTACACCTTC. Its protein is CSASRETGGNNGYTF.

This clone showed up just once. The rearrangement links TRBV14 to TRBJ2-5; D uncertain. Germline V gene lookup returns CDR1 SGHDN and CDR2 FVKESK. Trimming took 6 bases from V and 4 from J, leaving 9 bases between them. The CDR3 loop spans 12 amino acids. Written as DNA, the CDR3 is TGTGCCAGCAGTGCCACACGAGAGACCCAGTACTTC. This encodes CASSATRETQYF.

The rearrangement links TRBV24-1 to TRBJ2-3; 9 bases match TRBD1. The CDR3 length is 18 residues. The germline V gene encodes CDR1 KGHDR and CDR2 SFDVKD. The trim removed 1 base at V and 2 bases at J, leaving 9 bases unmatched. The CDR3 is CATSDLKTGTGFTDTQYF. The CDR3 DNA sequence: TGTGCCACCAGTGATTTAAAAACCGGGACAGGGTTCACAGATACGCAGTATTTT.

The rearrangement links TRBV7-9 to TRBJ1-1, with D hard to call. Germline values: CDR1 SEHNR, CDR2 FQNEAQ (reference sequence). CDR3 length: 14 residues. V lost 1 base to trimming and J lost 2 bases, with 8 bases between them. CDR3: CASSLDSGNTEAFF. DNA of the CDR3: TGTGCCAGCAGCTTAGATAGCGGCAACACTGAAGCTTTCTTT.

The chain couples TRBV6-5 to TRBJ1-1; 7 bases align to TRBD1. The germline V gene has CDR1 MNHEY and CDR2 SVGAGI. This CDR3 spans 14 amino acids. V was pared by 5 bases and J by 5 bases, with 8 bases of the junction left unmatched. CDR3 sequence: CASSRDSRGTEAFF. CDR3 coding DNA: TGTGCCAGCAGTCGGGACTCCAGGGGGACTGAAGCTTTCTTT.

The chain uses TRBV4-1 and TRBJ2-2; TRBD2 matches at 12 bases. The CDR3 is 16 residues long. J lost 6 bases, V lost 0 bases, and 2 bases had no gene match. The germline gives CDR1 MGHRA, CDR2 YSYEKL. CDR3 protein: CASSQEASGGAGELFF. CDR3 nucleotides: TGCGCCAGCAGCCAAGAGGCTAGCGGGGGGGCCGGGGAGCTGTTTTTT.

This chain links TRBV27 with TRBJ2-1, with 13 positions matching TRBD2. CDR1 is MNHEY, CDR2 SMNVEV, per germline (reference sequence). V was pared by 3 bases and J by 6 bases, with 5 bases of the junction left unmatched. The CDR3 has 16 amino acids. This CDR3 is CASSFILAGGFNEQFF. The CDR3 nucleotides are TGTGCCAGCAGTTTCATACTAGCGGGGGGGTTCAATGAGCAGTTCTTC.

The rearrangement links TRBV27 to TRBJ2-7, with 7 bases aligning to TRBD1. CDR3 size: 14 residues. V dropped 2 bases and J dropped 6; count of bases not matched to a gene: 7. Germline-derived CDR1 and CDR2 are MNHEY and SMNVEV (reference sequence). The CDR3 region is CASSLTGTASEQYF. CDR3 bases: TGTGCCAGCAGTTTAACAGGGACAGCCAGCGAGCAGTACTTC.

The chain uses TRBV5-1 and TRBJ2-1; the D gene is possibly TRBD2 (6 bases). Per the germline V gene, CDR1 is SGHRS and CDR2 is YFSETQ. Deletions cut 0 bases from V and 3 bases from J, with 13 bases between. There are 16 residues in the CDR3. CDR3 in DNA: TGCGCCAGCAGCTTGGAACCGGGACTGATCTACAATGAGCAGTTCTTC. This sequence encodes CASSLEPGLIYNEQFF.

This chain joins TRBV10-3 and TRBJ1-5; no reliable D call. V was cut by 6 bases and J by 0 bases, with 12 bases left in between. CDR1 and CDR2 from the germline V gene are ENHRY and SYGVKD. CDR3 length equals 15 residues. The CDR3 DNA follows: TGTGCCATCAGCCACGGGAGGTATAGCAATCAGCCCCAGCATTTT. This codes for CAISHGRYSNQPQHF.

This rearrangement joins TRBV4-1 to TRBJ2-5, with TRBD2 matching over 10 bases. CDR3 length: 17 amino acids. Germline assignment: CDR1 MGHRA and CDR2 YSYEKL. V lost 3 bases to trimming and J lost 3 bases; unmatched junction nucleotides: 10. CDR3 region: CASSHYISLAGEETQYF. In nucleotides, the CDR3 is TGCGCCAGCAGCCATTATATCTCGCTAGCGGGAGAAGAGACCCAGTACTTC.